This TCR beta chain was profiled in a study of human T cells and chemical hapten exposure. Regarding the study as a whole: The study found expanded TCRs formed significantly more large CDR3 similarity clusters than controls. There was no change with DPC sensitization in TCRs above 1 in 1000 frequency.

On this clonotype itself: The target antigen is unknown.

Library construction involved attaching unique molecular identifiers to individual cDNA molecules, which allowed quantitative, reproducible TCR counting. TCRdb re-called the RACE reads through MiXCR, storing one row per CDR3 protein. The table lists approximately 90,000 distinct CDR3 sequences, about 8% of them singletons, with 2% to 3% in the top ten. Time point denoted: pre-sensitization, week 0. Treatment indicated: therapeutic diphenylcyclopropenone sensitization with weekly scalp DPC. This CDR3 comprises 17 residues. V was pared by 5 bases and J by 0 bases, with 6 bases of the junction left unmatched. Germline V gives CDR1 SGHVS, CDR2 FQNEAQ.

The TCR comes from a man aged 35 to 55 with alopecia areata. Some clones in this sample may be carry-over from other donors' samples. The chain employs TRBV7-8 and TRBJ2-5; 13 positions agree with TRBD2. Sequences were derived from whole blood, sampled in connection with sensitization to the hapten diphenylcyclopropenone (DPC). Here the CDR3 DNA reads TGTGCCAGCAGCAAAATCGGACTAGCGGGAGACCAAGAGACCCAGTACTTC. It is translated as CASSKIGLAGDQETQYF. The full variable domain, its missing parts supplied by reference TRBV7-8 and TRBJ2-5, is GAGVSQSPRYKVAKRGQDVALRCDPISGHVSLFWYQQALGQGPEFLTYFQNEAQLDKSGLPSDRFFAERPEGSVSTLKIQRTQQEDSAVYLCASSKIGLAGDQETQYFGPGTRLLVL.